This T cell receptor (beta chain) was profiled in a study of T-cell reconstitution after alpha-beta-depleted transplantation in children. This CDR3 is 14 amino acids long. The germline V gene has CDR1 LGHDT and CDR2 YNNKEL (reference sequence). This clonotype has just a few counts. This may be a read error, as it is one base from a much larger clone. Unique molecular identifiers were used to barcode this TCRbeta library. TCRdb fed the PCR reads into MiXCR, producing one record per CDR3 protein. The sample carries about 540,000 distinct CDR3 sequences, approximately 20% recorded once. V is TRBV3-1 and J is TRBJ2-6; the D gene is possibly TRBD1 (5 bases). Sequenced material: PBMCs from the stem cell graft donor, taken from the stem cell graft. This clonotype was sampled from a human donor who donated a stem cell graft to a child with acute lymphoblastic leukemia. The CDR3 loop reads CASSLSSGANGLTF. The CDR3 DNA follows: TGTGCCAGCAGCCTTAGCTCTGGGGCCAACGGCCTGACTTTC. Supplemented by reference TRBV3-1 and TRBJ2-6, the full variable domain reads DTAVSQTPKYLVTQMGNDKSIKCEQNLGHDTMYWYKQDSKKFLKIMFSYNNKELIINETVPNRFSPKSPDKAHLNLHINSLELGDSAVYFCASSLSSGANGLTFGAGSRLTVL.